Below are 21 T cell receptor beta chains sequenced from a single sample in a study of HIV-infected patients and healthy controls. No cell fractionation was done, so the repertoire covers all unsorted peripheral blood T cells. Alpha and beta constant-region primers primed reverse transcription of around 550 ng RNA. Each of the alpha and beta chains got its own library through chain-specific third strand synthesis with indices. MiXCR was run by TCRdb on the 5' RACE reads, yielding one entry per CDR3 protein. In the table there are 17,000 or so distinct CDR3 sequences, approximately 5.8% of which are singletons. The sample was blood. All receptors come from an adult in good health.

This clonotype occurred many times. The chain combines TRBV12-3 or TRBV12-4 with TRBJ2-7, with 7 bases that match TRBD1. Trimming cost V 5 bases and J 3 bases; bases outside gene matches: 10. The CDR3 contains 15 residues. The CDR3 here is CASSPLLGTVYEQYF. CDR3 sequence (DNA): TGTGCCAGCAGTCCTCTACTAGGGACAGTCTACGAGCAGTACTTC.

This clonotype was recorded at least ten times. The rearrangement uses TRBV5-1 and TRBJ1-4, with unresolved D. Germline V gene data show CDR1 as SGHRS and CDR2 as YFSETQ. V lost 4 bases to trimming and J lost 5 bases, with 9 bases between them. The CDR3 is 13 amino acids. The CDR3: CASSQGLNEKLFF. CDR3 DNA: TGCGCCAGCAGCCAAGGTCTAAATGAAAAACTGTTTTTT.

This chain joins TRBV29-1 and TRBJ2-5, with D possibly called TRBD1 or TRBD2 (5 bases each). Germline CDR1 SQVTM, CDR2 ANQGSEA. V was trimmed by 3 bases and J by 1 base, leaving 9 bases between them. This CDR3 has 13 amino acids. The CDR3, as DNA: TGCAGCGTTGAGTTGGGGGTCCAAGAGACCCAGTACTTC. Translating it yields CSVELGVQETQYF.

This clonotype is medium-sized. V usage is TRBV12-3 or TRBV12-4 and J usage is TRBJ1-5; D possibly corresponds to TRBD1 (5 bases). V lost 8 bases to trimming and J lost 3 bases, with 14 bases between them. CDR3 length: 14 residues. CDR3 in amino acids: CASDRGGPNQPQHF. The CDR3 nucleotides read TGTGCCAGCGATCGGGGCGGGCCCAATCAGCCCCAGCATTTT.

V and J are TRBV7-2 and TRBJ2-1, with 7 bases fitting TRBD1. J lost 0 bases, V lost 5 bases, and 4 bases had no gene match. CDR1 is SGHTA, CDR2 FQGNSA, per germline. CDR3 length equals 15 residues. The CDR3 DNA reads TGTGCCAGCAGCCCTGACAGGGACTCCTACAATGAGCAGTTCTTC. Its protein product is CASSPDRDSYNEQFF. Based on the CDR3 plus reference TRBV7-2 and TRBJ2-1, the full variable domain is GAGVSQSPSNKVTEKGKDVELRCDPISGHTALYWYRQSLGQGLEFLIYFQGNSAPDKSGLPSDRFSAERTGGSVSTLTIQRTQQEDSAVYLCASSPDRDSYNEQFFGPGTRLTVL.

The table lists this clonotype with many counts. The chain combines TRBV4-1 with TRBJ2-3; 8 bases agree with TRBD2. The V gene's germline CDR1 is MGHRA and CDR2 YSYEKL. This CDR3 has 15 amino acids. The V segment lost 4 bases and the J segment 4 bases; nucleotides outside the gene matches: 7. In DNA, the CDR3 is TGCGCCAGCAGCCTCCGGACTAGCTCGGCAGATACGCAGTATTTT. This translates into CASSLRTSSADTQYF.

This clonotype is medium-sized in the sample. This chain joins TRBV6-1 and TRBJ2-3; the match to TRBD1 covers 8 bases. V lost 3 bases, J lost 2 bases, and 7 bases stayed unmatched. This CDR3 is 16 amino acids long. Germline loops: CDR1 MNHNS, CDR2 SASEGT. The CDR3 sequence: CASSDEGQAYTDTQYF. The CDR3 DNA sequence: TGTGCCAGCAGTGACGAGGGACAGGCTTACACAGATACGCAGTATTTT.

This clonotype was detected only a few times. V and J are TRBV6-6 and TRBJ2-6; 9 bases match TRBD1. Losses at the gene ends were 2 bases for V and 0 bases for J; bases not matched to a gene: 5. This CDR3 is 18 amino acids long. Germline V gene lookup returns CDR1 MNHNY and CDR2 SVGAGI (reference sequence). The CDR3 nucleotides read TGTGCCAGCAGTTACCGACAGGGGGGTAGCTCTGGGGCCAACGTCCTGACTTTC. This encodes CASSYRQGGSSGANVLTF.

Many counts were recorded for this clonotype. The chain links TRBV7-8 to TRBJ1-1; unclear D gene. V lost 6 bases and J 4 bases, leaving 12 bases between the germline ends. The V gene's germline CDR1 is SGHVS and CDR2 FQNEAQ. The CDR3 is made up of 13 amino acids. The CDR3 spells CASSSDPGTEAFF. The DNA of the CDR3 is TGTGCCAGCAGTTCGGACCCGGGCACTGAAGCTTTCTTT.

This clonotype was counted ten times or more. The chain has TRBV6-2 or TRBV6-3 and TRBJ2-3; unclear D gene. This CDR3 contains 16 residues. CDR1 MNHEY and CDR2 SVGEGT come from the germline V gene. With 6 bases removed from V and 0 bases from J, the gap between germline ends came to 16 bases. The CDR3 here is CASSPMLPTSTDTQYF. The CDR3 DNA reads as TGTGCCAGCAGCCCGATGCTCCCTACTAGCACAGATACGCAGTATTTT.

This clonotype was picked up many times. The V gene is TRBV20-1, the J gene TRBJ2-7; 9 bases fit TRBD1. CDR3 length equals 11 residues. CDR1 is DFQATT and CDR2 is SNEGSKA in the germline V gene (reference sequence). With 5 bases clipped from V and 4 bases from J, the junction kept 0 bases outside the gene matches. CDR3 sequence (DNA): TGCAGTGCTGGGACAGGGTACGAGCAGTACTTC. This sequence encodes CSAGTGYEQYF.

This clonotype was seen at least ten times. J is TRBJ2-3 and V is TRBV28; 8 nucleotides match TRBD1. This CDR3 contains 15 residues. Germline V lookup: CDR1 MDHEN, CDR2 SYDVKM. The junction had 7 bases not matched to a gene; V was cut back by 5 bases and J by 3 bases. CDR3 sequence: CASSLYRGRTDTQYF. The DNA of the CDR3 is TGTGCCAGCAGTCTGTACAGGGGGAGGACAGATACGCAGTATTTT.

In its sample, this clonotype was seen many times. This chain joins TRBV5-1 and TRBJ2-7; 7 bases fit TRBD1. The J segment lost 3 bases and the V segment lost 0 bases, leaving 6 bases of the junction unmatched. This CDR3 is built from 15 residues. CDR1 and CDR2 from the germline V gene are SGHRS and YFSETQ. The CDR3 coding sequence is TGCGCCAGCAGCTTGGTGTTATCAGGGGGCTACGAGCAGTACTTC. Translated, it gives CASSLVLSGGYEQYF.

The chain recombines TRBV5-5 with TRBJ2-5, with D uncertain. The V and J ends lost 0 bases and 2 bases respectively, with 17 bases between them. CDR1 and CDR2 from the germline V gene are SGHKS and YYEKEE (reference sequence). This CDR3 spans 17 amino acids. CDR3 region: CASSLVGVAAPQETQYF. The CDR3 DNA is TGTGCCAGCAGCTTGGTCGGTGTGGCAGCGCCTCAAGAGACCCAGTACTTC.

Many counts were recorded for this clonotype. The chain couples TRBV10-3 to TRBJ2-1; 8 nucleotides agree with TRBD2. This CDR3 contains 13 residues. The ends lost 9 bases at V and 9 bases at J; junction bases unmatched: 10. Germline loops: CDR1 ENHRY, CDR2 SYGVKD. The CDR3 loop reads CAILPGLVGEQFF. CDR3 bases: TGTGCCATTTTGCCGGGACTAGTTGGTGAGCAGTTCTTC.

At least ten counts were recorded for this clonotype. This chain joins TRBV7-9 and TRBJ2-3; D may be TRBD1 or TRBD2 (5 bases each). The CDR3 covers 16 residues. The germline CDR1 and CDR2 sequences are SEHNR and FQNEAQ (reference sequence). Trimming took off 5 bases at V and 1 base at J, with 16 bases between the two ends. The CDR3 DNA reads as TGTGCCAGCAGCCGGGGCGGTAGGAGAGGCACAGATACGCAGTATTTT. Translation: CASSRGGRRGTDTQYF.

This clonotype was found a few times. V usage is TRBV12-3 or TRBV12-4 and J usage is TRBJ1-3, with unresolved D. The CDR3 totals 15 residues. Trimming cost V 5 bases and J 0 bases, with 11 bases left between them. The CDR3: CASSRAASSGNTIYF. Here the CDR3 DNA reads TGTGCCAGCAGTAGGGCAGCAAGCTCTGGAAACACCATATATTTT.

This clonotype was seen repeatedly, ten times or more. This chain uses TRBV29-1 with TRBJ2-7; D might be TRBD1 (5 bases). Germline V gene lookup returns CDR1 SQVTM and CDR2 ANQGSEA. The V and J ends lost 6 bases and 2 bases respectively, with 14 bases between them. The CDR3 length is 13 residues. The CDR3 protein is CSVGAQGPYEQYF. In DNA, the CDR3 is TGCAGCGTGGGTGCCCAGGGCCCCTACGAGCAGTACTTC.

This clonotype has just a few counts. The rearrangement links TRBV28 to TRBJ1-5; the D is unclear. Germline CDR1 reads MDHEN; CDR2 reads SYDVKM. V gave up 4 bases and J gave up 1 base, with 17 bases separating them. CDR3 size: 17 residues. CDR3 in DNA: TGTGCCAGCAGTTCACTCTCATGGGTTGAAAGCAATCAGCCCCAGCATTTT. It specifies CASSSLSWVESNQPQHF.

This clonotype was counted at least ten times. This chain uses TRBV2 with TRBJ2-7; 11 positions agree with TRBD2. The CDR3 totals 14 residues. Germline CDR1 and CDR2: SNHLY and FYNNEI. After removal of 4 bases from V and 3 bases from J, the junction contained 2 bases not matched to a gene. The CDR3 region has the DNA TGTGCCAGCAGTGCAACTAGCGGGGGCTACGAGCAGTACTTC. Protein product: CASSATSGGYEQYF.

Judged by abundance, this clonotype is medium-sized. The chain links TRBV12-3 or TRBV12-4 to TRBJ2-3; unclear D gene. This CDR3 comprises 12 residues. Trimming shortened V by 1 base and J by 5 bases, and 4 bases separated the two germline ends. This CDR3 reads CASSLGVDTQYF. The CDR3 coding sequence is TGTGCCAGCAGTTTAGGTGTAGATACGCAGTATTTT.